Listed below are T cell receptor beta chains from one sample, sequenced in a study of Graves' ophthalmopathy and Graves' hyperthyroidism. MiXCR, applied by TCRdb to the multiplex PCR reads, yields one record per CDR3 protein. The sample has about 500,000 distinct CDR3 sequences, 35% to 40% seen once. Sequenced: peripheral blood or thyroid tissue (not recorded which). The source is an adult man with Graves' hyperthyroidism. Each CDR3 is given with its conserved first and last residue. The D gene is left open where the match is weak. A clone size is listed for some rows: how often the clone was seen (once, few, many), or a class if it is expanded.

V gene	J gene	clone size	D gene	CDR3 DNA	CDR3 protein
TRBV5-4	TRBJ2-7	.	.	TGTGCCAGCTCACTCGGTGTGGAGACCTACGAGCAGTACTTC	CASSLGVETYEQYF
TRBV7-9	TRBJ1-6	many	.	TGTGCCAGCAGCTTAGTTCCGGATTCACCCCTCCACTTT	CASSLVPDSPLHF
TRBV7-8	TRBJ2-6	.	.	TGTGCCAGCAGCTTAGTGGCTGTTACTACTGGGGCCAACGTCCTGACTTTC	CASSLVAVTTGANVLTF
TRBV24-1	TRBJ1-2	.	TRBD1	TGTGCCACCAGTGCTAGACGGACAGGGGGCATCGATGGCTACACCTTC	CATSARRTGGIDGYTF
TRBV10-3	TRBJ2-7	.	TRBD2	TGTCCCTTTAGCGGGAGAAAGAACGAGCAGTACTTC	CPFSGRKNEQYF
TRBV6-5	TRBJ2-5	many	.	TGTGCCAGCAGTTACCCGACTACCAAAGAGACCCAGTACTTC	CASSYPTTKETQYF
TRBV19	TRBJ1-4	many	.	TGTGCCAGTAGCACGACCGGGGCGGTAAAACTGTTTTTT	CASSTTGAVKLFF
TRBV29-1	TRBJ2-2	.	TRBD1	TGCAGCGCCATAGGGACAGCGAACACCGGGGAGCTGTTTTTT	CSAIGTANTGELFF
TRBV20-1	TRBJ1-5	many	.	TGCAGTGCTCCCGCCTTTGACAGCGACAATCAGCCCCAGCATTTT	CSAPAFDSDNQPQHF
TRBV5-4	TRBJ1-2	many	.	TGTGCCAGCAGCTTGTATTTCAATGGGGACTATGGCTACACCTTC	CASSLYFNGDYGYTF
TRBV7-9	TRBJ2-5	.	.	TGTGCCAGCAGTTTCAGACAGGTCCTTACAGATACGCAGTACTTC	CASSFRQVLTDTQYF
TRBV29-1	TRBJ1-1	.	TRBD1	TGCAGCGTTGAAAGGACAGGGAGAACTGAAGCTTTCTTC	CSVERTGRTEAFF
TRBV5-8	TRBJ1-2	few	.	TGTGCCAGCAGCCACAGAACAGGCCCGGTCCCCAACTATGGCTACACCTTC	CASSHRTGPVPNYGYTF
TRBV19	TRBJ2-2	few	.	TGTGCCAGTTTGAAGATCCCGAACACCGGGGAGCTGTTTTTT	CASLKIPNTGELFF
TRBV12-3/TRBV12-4	TRBJ1-6	many	.	TGTGCCAGCAAACAAGGCGGGGGAACGACACCCCTCCACTTT	CASKQGGGTTPLHF
TRBV20-1	TRBJ2-2	few	.	TGCAGTGCTAGAAACGGGGAAAGGAACACCGGGGAGCTGTTTTTT	CSARNGERNTGELFF
TRBV6-1	TRBJ2-5	.	.	TGTGCCAGCAGTGAAGCGGTGTCGGGGACCCTGAGGGAGACCCAGTACTTC	CASSEAVSGTLRETQYF
TRBV12-3/TRBV12-4	TRBJ1-5	many	.	TGTGCCAGCAGTAGGGGGGTGTTGGACAATCAGCCCCAGCATTTT	CASSRGVLDNQPQHF
TRBV10-3	TRBJ2-2	.	.	TGTGCCAGCGATCCGGTCGGAGGGGTAAACACCGGGGAGCTGTTTTTT	CASDPVGGVNTGELFF
TRBV29-1	TRBJ1-1	many	TRBD1	TGCAGCGAATCTTACGATACAGGGGTTGACACTGAAGCTTTCTTT	CSESYDTGVDTEAFF
TRBV11-1	TRBJ2-1	.	.	TGTGCCAGCAGCTTAAGGGGACGGACTCTTTATGGGCAGTTCTTC	CASSLRGRTLYGQFF
TRBV4-2	TRBJ1-2	many	.	TGTGCCAGCAGCCAAGGAAGTGCTAACTATGGCTACACCTTC	CASSQGSANYGYTF
TRBV6-6	TRBJ1-2	many	TRBD1	TGTGCCAGCAGTTACGACAGGGGCCGACTCTATGGCTACACCTTC	CASSYDRGRLYGYTF
TRBV10-3	TRBJ2-5	many	.	TGTGCCATCAGTGACACAGGGACGTCAGAGACCCAGTACTTC	CAISDTGTSETQYF
TRBV24-1	TRBJ1-1	many	.	TGTGCCACCAGTGATTTCGGGGTCACTGAAGCTTTCTTT	CATSDFGVTEAFF
TRBV9	TRBJ1-6	many	.	TGTGCCAGCAGCCAAGACACCACAGGGTCACCCCTCCACTTT	CASSQDTTGSPLHF
TRBV19	TRBJ2-2	few	TRBD1	TGTGCCAGCACGCTTAAGGGGACAGGGGTTAACACCGGGGAGCTGTTTTTT	CASTLKGTGVNTGELFF
TRBV20-1	TRBJ2-3	.	TRBD1	TGCAGTGCCATGGACAGGGGGCTACAAGATACGCAGTATTTT	CSAMDRGLQDTQYF
TRBV13	TRBJ1-1	many	TRBD1	TGTGCCAGCAGCTCCGATCAGGGGGTTAACACTGAAGCTTTCTTT	CASSSDQGVNTEAFF
TRBV29-1	TRBJ1-1	few	TRBD1	TGCAGCGCCTCGGACAGGGTTGGGGCTGAAGCTTTCTTT	CSASDRVGAEAFF
TRBV24-1	TRBJ2-2	many	.	TGTGCCACCAGTGATTTAATCGCCGGGGAGCTGTTTTTT	CATSDLIAGELFF
TRBV20-1	TRBJ2-1	.	TRBD1	TGCAGTGCTAGAGATCTGGGACAGGGGGCAGGTGAGCAGTTCTTC	CSARDLGQGAGEQFF
TRBV13	TRBJ2-1	.	.	TGTGCCAGCAGCGTAGAAGGTAGCTTCTACAATGAGCAGTTCTTC	CASSVEGSFYNEQFF
TRBV25-1	TRBJ1-4	.	.	TGTGCCAGCAGTGGAGGCGGGGGGGAGAGGGAAAAACTGTTTTTT	CASSGGGGEREKLFF
TRBV12-3/TRBV12-4	TRBJ1-1	once	.	TGTGCCAGCAGTAACAGGGTTGTCTACACTGAAGCTTTCTTT	CASSNRVVYTEAFF
TRBV10-3	TRBJ2-5	.	.	TGTGCCATCAGTGACGGCCCGGGAGAGACCCAGTACTTC	CAISDGPGETQYF
TRBV7-6	TRBJ1-3	many	.	TGTGCCAGCAGCCCAAGCCAGGGAGCCTCTGGAAACACCATATATTTT	CASSPSQGASGNTIYF
TRBV30	TRBJ2-7	.	.	TGTGCCTGGAGTCGAGGGAATGGTTACGAGCAGCACTTC	CAWSRGNGYEQHF